Described below is a single T cell receptor (beta chain) sequence and its context. Its antigen remains unidentified. The CDR3 totals 13 residues. Looked up from germline, CDR1 is GTSNPN and CDR2 is SVGIG (reference sequence). V was trimmed by 5 bases and J by 7 bases, leaving 17 bases between them. The data derive from a study of cytomegalovirus exposure and HLA in healthy donors. At the level of the study: As an earlier analysis found, 150 million to 200 million T cells yielded approximately 110 million unique TCR beta sequences.

Findings of the study overall: Sequences of the TCR beta chain were said to predict the HLA-A and HLA-B alleles of most subjects accurately. The authors excluded some V segments, including TRBV6-2 and TRBV6-3, as indistinguishable. Most TCR beta V segments were productive about 90% or about 30% of the time in an earlier analysis.

PCR amplification relied on 60 Vbeta primers (plus 13 Jbeta primers). Some clones are missing from TCRdb's copy, which holds only in-frame ones; the method was immunoSEQ multiplex PCR. The sample contains 130,000 to 150,000 clones, 60% to 85% of which appear only once. The TCR comes from a man aged 40-49 years in good health and CMV-seropositive. The V gene is TRBV30, the J gene TRBJ1-2; a possible D gene is TRBD1 (5 bases). What was sequenced was PBMCs. The CDR3 DNA reads as TGTGCCTGGGTGGACCTCCTAAGGGGTGGCTACACCTTC. Translation: CAWVDLLRGGYTF.